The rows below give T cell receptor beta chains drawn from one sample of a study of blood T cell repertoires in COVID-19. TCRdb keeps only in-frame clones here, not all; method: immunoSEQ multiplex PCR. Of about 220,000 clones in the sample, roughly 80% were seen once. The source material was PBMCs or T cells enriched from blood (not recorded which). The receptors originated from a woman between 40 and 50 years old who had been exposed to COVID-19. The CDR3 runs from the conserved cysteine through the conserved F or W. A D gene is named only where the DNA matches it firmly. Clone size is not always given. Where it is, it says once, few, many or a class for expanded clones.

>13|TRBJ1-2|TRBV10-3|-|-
CAISGRTDYGYTF
TGTGCCATCAGCGGGAGGACAGACTATGGCTACACCTTC
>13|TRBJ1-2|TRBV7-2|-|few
CASSLRQNYGYTF
TGTGCCAGCAGCTTAAGACAGAACTATGGCTACACCTTC
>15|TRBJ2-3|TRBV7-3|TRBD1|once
CASSPGTGNTDTQYF
TGTGCCAGCAGCCCCGGGACAGGGAACACAGATACGCAGTATTTT
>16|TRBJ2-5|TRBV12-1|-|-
CASSPREAGHQETQYF
TGTGCCAGCAGCCCCCGTGAGGCGGGCCACCAAGAGACCCAGTACTTC
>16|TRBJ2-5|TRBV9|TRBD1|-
CASSPPGQGRMETQYF
TGTGCCAGCAGCCCCCCGGGACAGGGAAGAATGGAGACCCAGTACTTC
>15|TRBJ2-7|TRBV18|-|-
CASSPPGLFSYEQYF
TGTGCCAGCTCACCACCAGGACTCTTCTCCTACGAGCAGTACTTC
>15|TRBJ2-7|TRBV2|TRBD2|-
CASSEPSGGSYEQYF
TGTGCCAGCAGTGAACCTAGCGGGGGCTCCTACGAGCAGTACTTC
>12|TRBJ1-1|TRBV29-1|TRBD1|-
CSVFRTGFEAFF
TGCAGCGTTTTTCGGACAGGGTTCGAAGCTTTCTTT
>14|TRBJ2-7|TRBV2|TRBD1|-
CASSGGTGGVEQYF
TGTGCCAGCAGTGGGGGGACAGGGGGCGTCGAGCAGTACTTC
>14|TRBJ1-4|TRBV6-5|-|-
CASTAPREGEKLFF
TGTGCCAGCACCGCCCCTCGCGAGGGTGAAAAACTGTTTTTT
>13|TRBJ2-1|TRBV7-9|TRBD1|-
CATPTGVYNEQFF
TGTGCCACTCCGACAGGGGTCTACAATGAGCAGTTCTTC
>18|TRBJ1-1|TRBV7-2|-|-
CASRAYRDEGIGNTEAFF
TGTGCCAGCAGAGCATACAGGGATGAAGGAATAGGGAACACTGAAGCTTTCTTT
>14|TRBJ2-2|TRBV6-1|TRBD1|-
CASNPQGAFGELFF
TGTGCCAGCAATCCACAGGGGGCGTTTGGGGAGCTGTTTTTT
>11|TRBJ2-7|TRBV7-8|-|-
CASSRRSEQYF
TGTGCCAGCAGCAGGCGGAGCGAGCAGTACTTC
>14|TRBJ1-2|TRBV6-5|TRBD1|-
CASSRIGTGLGYTF
TGTGCCAGCAGTCGCATTGGGACAGGGCTTGGCTACACCTTC
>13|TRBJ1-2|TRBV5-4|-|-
CASSPMGGGGYTF
TGTGCCAGCAGCCCGATGGGCGGGGGAGGCTACACCTTC
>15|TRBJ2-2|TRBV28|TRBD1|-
CASSFGTANTGELFF
TGTGCCAGCAGTTTCGGGACAGCGAACACCGGGGAGCTGTTTTTT
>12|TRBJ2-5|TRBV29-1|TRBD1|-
CSLGTGGETQYF
TGCAGTCTAGGGACAGGGGGGGAGACCCAGTACTTC
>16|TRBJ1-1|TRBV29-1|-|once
CSVPGMDRWMNTEAFF
TGCAGCGTCCCCGGTATGGACAGATGGATGAACACTGAAGCTTTCTTT
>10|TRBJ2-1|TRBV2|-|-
CASSQGFEFF
TGTGCCAGCAGTCAGGGCTTTGAGTTCTTC
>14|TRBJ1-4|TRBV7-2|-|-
CASSFTASNEKLFF
TGTGCCAGCAGCTTTACCGCTTCTAATGAAAAGCTGTTTTTT
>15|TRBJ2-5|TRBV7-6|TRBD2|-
CASSQGLAGAETQYF
TGTGCCAGCAGCCAGGGACTAGCGGGGGCGGAGACCCAGTACTTC
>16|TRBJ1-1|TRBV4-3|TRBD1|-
CASSPAGQGGRSEAFF
TGCGCCAGCAGCCCAGCGGGACAGGGTGGGCGGAGTGAAGCTTTCTTT